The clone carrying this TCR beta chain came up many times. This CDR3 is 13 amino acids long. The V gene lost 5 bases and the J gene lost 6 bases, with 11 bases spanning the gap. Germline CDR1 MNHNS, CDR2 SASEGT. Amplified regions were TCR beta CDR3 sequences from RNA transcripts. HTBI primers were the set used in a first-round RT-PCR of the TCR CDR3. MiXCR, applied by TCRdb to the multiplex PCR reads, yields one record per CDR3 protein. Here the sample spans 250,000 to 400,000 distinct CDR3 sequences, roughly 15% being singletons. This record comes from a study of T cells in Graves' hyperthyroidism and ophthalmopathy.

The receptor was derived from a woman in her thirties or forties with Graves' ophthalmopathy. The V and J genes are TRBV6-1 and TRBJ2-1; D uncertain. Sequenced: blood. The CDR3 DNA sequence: TGTGCCAGCAGTTACGGCCCAATCAATGAGCAGTTCTTC. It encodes CASSYGPINEQFF.